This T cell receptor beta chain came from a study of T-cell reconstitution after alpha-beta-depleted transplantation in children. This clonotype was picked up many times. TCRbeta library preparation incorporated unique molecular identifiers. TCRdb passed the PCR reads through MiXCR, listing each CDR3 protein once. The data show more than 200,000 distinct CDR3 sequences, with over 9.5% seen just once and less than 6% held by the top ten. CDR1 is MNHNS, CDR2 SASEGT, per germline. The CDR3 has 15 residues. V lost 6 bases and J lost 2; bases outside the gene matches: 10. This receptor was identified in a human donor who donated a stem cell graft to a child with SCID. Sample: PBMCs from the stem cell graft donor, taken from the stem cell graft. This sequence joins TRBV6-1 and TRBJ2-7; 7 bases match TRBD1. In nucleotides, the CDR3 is TGTGCCAGCAGGCCACTTGGGACAGCCACCTACGAGCAGTACTTC. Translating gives CASRPLGTATYEQYF.